This TCR beta chain was documented in a study of shared clonotypes between healthy human individuals. It was across several immunoSEQ plates that each subset's genomic DNA was evenly split. Unsorted PBMC DNA went through sequencing on ten immunoSEQ deep assay plates. TCRdb keeps only in-frame clones here, not all; method: immunoSEQ multiplex PCR. The sample includes about 510,000 clones, about 80% of them seen just once. There were no recent acute infections or vaccinations among the donors, who were healthy HIV-negative adults. The germline V gene has CDR1 SGHRS and CDR2 YFSETQ. The CDR3 totals 14 residues. J was trimmed by 5 bases and V by 6 bases; bases with no gene match: 6.

The source material was PBMCs. V gene TRBV5-1 combines with J gene TRBJ2-5; 11 bases are a match to TRBD2. The sequence was obtained from a woman between 40 and 50 years old in good health. Some clones in this sample may be carry-over from other donors' samples. The CDR3 loop is CASTLAGGTETQYF. The DNA for the CDR3 is TGCGCCAGCACTCTAGCGGGAGGTACGGAGACCCAGTACTTC.